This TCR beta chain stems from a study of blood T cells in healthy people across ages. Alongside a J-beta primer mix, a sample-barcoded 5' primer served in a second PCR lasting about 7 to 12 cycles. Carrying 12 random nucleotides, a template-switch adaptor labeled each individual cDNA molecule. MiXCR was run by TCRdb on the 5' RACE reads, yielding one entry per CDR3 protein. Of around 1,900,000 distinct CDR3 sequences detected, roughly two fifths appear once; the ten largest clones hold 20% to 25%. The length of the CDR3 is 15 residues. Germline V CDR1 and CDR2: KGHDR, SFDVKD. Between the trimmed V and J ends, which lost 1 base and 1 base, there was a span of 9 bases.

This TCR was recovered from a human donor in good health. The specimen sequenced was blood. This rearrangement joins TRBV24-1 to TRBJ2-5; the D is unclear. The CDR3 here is CATSDLKGFQETQYF. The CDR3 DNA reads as TGTGCCACCAGTGATTTAAAGGGTTTCCAAGAGACCCAGTACTTC.